This T cell receptor (beta chain) was sequenced for a study of regulatory dendritic cells for organ transplantation. Regarding the study as a whole: Naive T cells showed high diversity, memory cells less, memory CD8+ least.

This clone was counted a single time. Antigen: not known. Allogeneic regulatory or mature dendritic cells were co-cultured for about 5 days with CFSE-labeled sorted T cells at 1:10. The length of the CDR3 is 16 residues. Deletions cut 0 bases from V and 0 bases from J, with 9 bases between. Germline CDR1 is ENHRY and CDR2 is SYGVKD. Here immunoSEQ multiplex PCR was the method, and the copy in TCRdb shows in-frame clones only, minus some. The data hold some 11,000 clones, with more than 70% observed a single time. Sequenced sample: naive CD8+ T cells from blood cultured with regulatory dendritic cells. Subset specified: CD45RA+ naive T cells. The rearrangement joins TRBV10-3 to TRBJ2-1, with unresolved D. This TCR was sampled from a human donor in good health. The CDR3 bases are TGTGCCATCAGTGAGTCATTTGAGCCCTCCTACAATGAGCAGTTCTTC. This codes for CAISESFEPSYNEQFF.